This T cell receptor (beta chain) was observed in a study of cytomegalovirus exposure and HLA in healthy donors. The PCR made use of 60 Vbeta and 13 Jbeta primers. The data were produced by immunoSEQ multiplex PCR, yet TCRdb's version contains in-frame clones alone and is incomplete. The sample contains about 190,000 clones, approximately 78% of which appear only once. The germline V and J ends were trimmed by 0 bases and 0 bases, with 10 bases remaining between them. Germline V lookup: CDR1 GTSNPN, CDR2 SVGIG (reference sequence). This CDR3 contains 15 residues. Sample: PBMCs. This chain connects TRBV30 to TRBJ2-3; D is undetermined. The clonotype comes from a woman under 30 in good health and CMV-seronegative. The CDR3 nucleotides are TGTGCCTGGAGTGTATCCCTGACTAGCACAGATACGCAGTATTTT. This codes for CAWSVSLTSTDTQYF.